The present T cell receptor beta chain was sequenced within a study of shared clonotypes between healthy human individuals. Study results and caveats: Inspection by rarefaction showed sorted-subset sequencing to be incomplete despite large depth.

Investigators spread the genomic DNA of each subset evenly over several immunoSEQ plates. Replicate PCRs from sorted subsets contained approximately 220 ng DNA, which is some 30,000 T cell genomes. Profiled with immunoSEQ multiplex PCR; TCRdb holds only in-frame clones, not every one. The data show about 1.5 million clones, approximately 98% seen once. Turning to this clone: Its antigen is not identified.

V was pared by 6 bases and J by 3 bases, with 7 bases between. CDR1 and CDR2 (germline): KGHSH, LQKENI. The length of the CDR3 is 12 residues. Sample: naive CD4+ T cells sorted from blood. Subset specified: CD45RA+ positively selected. The origin of this receptor is a man aged 30-40 years in good health. This chain connects TRBV18 to TRBJ2-3, with D hard to call. The CDR3 coding sequence is TGTGCCAGCTCTCAGTTGACAGATACGCAGTATTTT. It specifies CASSQLTDTQYF.